The 29 T cell receptor beta chains presented below share a single source sample, sequenced in a study of OX40 agonist ivuxolimab in advanced cancers. Profiling relied on immunoSEQ multiplex PCR, and the TCRdb table lists in-frame clones only, not all of them. The data show about 46,000 clones, about nine tenths seen once. Specimen: CD4+ or CD8+ T cells sorted from blood, collected in a trial of the OX40 agonist ivuxolimab. The receptors stem from an adult with an advanced solid tumor such as melanoma, head and neck, liver or kidney cancer.

The chain combines TRBV19 with TRBJ2-7; a possible D gene is TRBD1 (6 bases). This CDR3 is 13 amino acids long. Per germline, CDR1 LNHDA and CDR2 SQIVND (reference sequence). Trimming removed 3 bases from V and 6 bases from J, with 12 bases in between. The CDR3 DNA is TGTGCCAGTAGTATCGGCAGGGGAGTCGAGCAGTACTTC. This encodes CASSIGRGVEQYF.

CDR3 DNA: TGTGCCAGCAGTTGGGGGTCCAGCTATGGCTACACCTTC. Translation: CASSWGSSYGYTF. The V call is TRBV6-5, the J call TRBJ1-2; tentatively, D is TRBD1 (5 bases). Germline values: CDR1 MNHEY, CDR2 SVGAGI. The CDR3 is 13 amino acids. Trimming left V 4 bases short and J 4 bases short, with 10 bases between.

The gene calls are TRBV19 and TRBJ2-5; TRBD1 aligns across 11 bases. The CDR3 extends over 15 amino acids. Germline CDR1 is LNHDA and CDR2 is SQIVND (reference sequence). Trimming at V came to 10 bases and at J to 2 bases, leaving 9 bases not matched to a gene. CDR3 coding DNA: TGTGCCACTTCTGGACAGGGGGCTGGTCAAGAGACCCAGTACTTC. It translates to CATSGQGAGQETQYF.

This chain links TRBV29-1 with TRBJ1-2; 8 bases line up with TRBD1. The V segment lost 1 base and the J segment 5 bases; nucleotides outside the gene matches: 3. Germline lookup yields CDR1 SQVTM and CDR2 ANQGSEA. This CDR3 is built from 13 residues. DNA of the CDR3: TGCAGCGTTGAAGGACAGGGGAGGTATGGCTACACCTTC. It specifies CSVEGQGRYGYTF. Supplemented by reference TRBV29-1 and TRBJ1-2, the full variable domain reads SAVISQKPSRDICQRGTSLTIQCQVDSQVTMMFWYRQQPGQSLTLIATANQGSEATYESGFVIDKFPISRPNLTFSTLTVSNMSPEDSSIYLCSVEGQGRYGYTFGSGTRLTVV.

The rearrangement links TRBV4-1 to TRBJ2-5, with 8 positions matching TRBD2. The V gene's germline CDR1 is MGHRA and CDR2 YSYEKL. The CDR3 sequence is 13 residues long. V gave up 9 bases and J gave up 11 bases; unmatched junction bases: 14. For the CDR3, the DNA is TGCGCCAGTGCGGGAGCGGGAGAGCCCAAGCAGTACTTC. Translated, it gives CASAGAGEPKQYF.

The chain has TRBV7-9 and TRBJ2-6, with 7 nucleotides matching TRBD1. The CDR3 is 16 amino acids. V dropped 5 bases and J dropped 4; count of bases not matched to a gene: 8. Germline V gene data show CDR1 as SEHNR and CDR2 as FQNEAQ (reference sequence). This chain's CDR3 is CASSARQGTGANVLTF. CDR3 DNA sequence: TGTGCCAGCAGCGCCCGACAGGGAACCGGGGCCAACGTCCTGACTTTC.

J is TRBJ2-7 and V is TRBV6-1, with TRBD1 matching over 7 bases. V shed 3 bases and J 1 base; nucleotides not matched to a gene: 3. The CDR3 is 14 residues long. In germline, CDR1 is MNHNS, CDR2 SASEGT. The CDR3 loop is CASSETGNSYEQYF. The CDR3 bases are TGTGCCAGCAGTGAGACAGGGAATTCCTACGAGCAGTACTTC.

V is TRBV9 and J is TRBJ2-3, with 9 bases aligning to TRBD1. The ends lost 3 bases at V and 3 bases at J; junction bases unmatched: 8. The CDR3 spans 16 residues. Germline V gene sequence: CDR1 SGDLS, CDR2 YYNGEE. The CDR3, as DNA: TGTGCCAGCAGCGCCACAGGGGGCGAAGGGACAGATACGCAGTATTTT. Its protein is CASSATGGEGTDTQYF.

DNA for the CDR3: TGCAGCGTTGAGGGTGGACAGATCACAGATACGCAGTATTTT. This translates into CSVEGGQITDTQYF. This chain uses TRBV29-1 with TRBJ2-3; TRBD1 might be the D (6 bases). V was clipped by 3 bases and J by 2 bases, with 12 bases between them. This CDR3 contains 14 residues. Looked up from germline, CDR1 is SQVTM and CDR2 is ANQGSEA.

The chain links TRBV4-1 to TRBJ2-7; D gene unclear. The CDR3 spans 18 residues. From germline, CDR1 is MGHRA and CDR2 YSYEKL. The V end was cut by 0 bases, the J end by 3 bases, with 21 bases between. The CDR3 protein is CASSQETPGPSVVYEQYF. The CDR3 DNA is TGCGCCAGCAGCCAAGAAACACCGGGCCCCTCTGTGGTCTACGAGCAGTACTTC.

The chain links TRBV4-1 to TRBJ2-2; perhaps D is TRBD1 or TRBD2 (6 bases each). Trimming removed 3 bases at V and 6 bases at J, with 14 bases between. This CDR3 is 15 amino acids long. Germline V lookup: CDR1 MGHRA, CDR2 YSYEKL. The CDR3 region is CASSQDPRGAGELFF. DNA for the CDR3: TGCGCCAGCAGCCAGGACCCTAGGGGGGCCGGGGAGCTGTTTTTT.

The chain carries TRBV23-1 and TRBJ2-1; weak D call: TRBD1 (5 bases). TRBV23-1 is marked as an open reading frame, function uncertain. Trimming took 2 bases from V and 6 from J, leaving 14 bases between them. CDR3 length equals 15 residues. CDR3 sequence reads: CASSQKGAQINEQFF. CDR3 coding DNA: TGCGCCAGCAGTCAAAAAGGGGCGCAAATCAATGAGCAGTTCTTC.

This chain uses TRBV11-3 with TRBJ1-1; D is undetermined. Trimming removed 5 bases at V and 0 bases at J, with 13 bases between. CDR3 length: 15 residues. The V gene's germline CDR1 is SGHNT and CDR2 YENEEA. CDR3 DNA: TGTGCCAGCAGCGCCCGGGGAGGGATGAACACTGAAGCTTTCTTT. Translation: CASSARGGMNTEAFF.

This clone was seen only once. Germline and junction disagree at one end, which may indicate a read error. The rearrangement joins TRBV13 to TRBJ1-4, with D possibly being TRBD1 (6 bases). This CDR3 has 13 residues. Per germline, CDR1 PRHDT and CDR2 FYEKMQ (reference sequence). This chain's CDR3 is CASSKTGNGKLFF. The CDR3, as DNA: TGCGCCAGCAGCAAAACAGGGAACGGAAAACTGTTTTTT. The variable domain in full, completed from reference TRBV13 and TRBJ1-4, reads AAGVIQSPRHLIKEKRETATLKCYPIPRHDTVYWYQQGPGQDPQFLISFYEKMQSDKGSIPDRFSAQQFSDYHSELNMSSLELGDSALYFCASSKTGNGKLFFGSGTQLSVL.

The gene calls are TRBV6-6 and TRBJ2-1; no clear D gene. Deletions cut 7 bases from V and 2 bases from J, with 9 bases between. Germline CDR1 reads MNHNY; CDR2 reads SVGAGI (reference sequence). The CDR3 contains 13 residues. The CDR3 region is CASTDLAYNEQFF. The CDR3 DNA follows: TGTGCCAGCACCGATCTCGCCTACAATGAGCAGTTCTTC.

V usage is TRBV5-1 and J usage is TRBJ2-1; D might be TRBD1 or TRBD2, each matching 5 bases. Deletions cut 0 bases from V and 8 bases from J, with 15 bases between. From germline, CDR1 is SGHRS and CDR2 YFSETQ. CDR3 size: 15 residues. The CDR3 DNA sequence: TGCGCCAGCAGCTTGGCAGGGACGGTGTGGGATGAGCAGTTCTTC. It codes for CASSLAGTVWDEQFF.

The chain employs TRBV11-3 and TRBJ2-7; D unresolved. The CDR3 has 13 residues. The germline V gene has CDR1 SGHNT and CDR2 YENEEA. Trimming took 1 base from V and 4 from J, leaving 8 bases between them. The chain's CDR3 is CASSLGGSYEQYF. As DNA, the CDR3 is TGTGCCAGCAGCTTAGGGGGTAGTTACGAGCAGTACTTC.

The V gene is TRBV19, the J gene TRBJ2-1; TRBD2 is a possible D gene (5 bases). The V gene lost 4 bases and the J gene lost 8 bases, with 24 bases spanning the gap. Germline CDR1 reads LNHDA; CDR2 reads SQIVND (reference sequence). The CDR3 runs 17 residues. The CDR3 reads CASSTQRQVEGIDEQFF. CDR3 DNA: TGTGCCAGTAGTACTCAAAGACAAGTTGAGGGCATCGATGAGCAGTTCTTC. The variable domain in full, completed from reference TRBV19 and TRBJ2-1, reads DGGITQSPKYLFRKEGQNVTLSCEQNLNHDAMYWYRQDPGQGLRLIYYSQIVNDFQKGDIAEGYSVSREKKESFPLTVTSAQKNPTAFYLCASSTQRQVEGIDEQFFGPGTRLTVL.

CDR3 sequence: CASSLGASGPYNEQFF. CDR3 bases: TGTGCCAGCAGCTTAGGGGCTAGCGGGCCCTACAATGAGCAGTTCTTC. V and J are TRBV7-2 and TRBJ2-1; 8 bases agree with TRBD2. CDR3 length: 16 residues. Germline lookup yields CDR1 SGHTA and CDR2 FQGNSA. After removal of 1 base from V and 2 bases from J, the junction contained 4 bases not matched to a gene.

This chain connects TRBV11-3 to TRBJ2-1; the D gene is possibly TRBD2 (6 bases). Trimming took 1 base from V and 3 from J, leaving 10 bases between them. This CDR3 comprises 15 residues. Germline CDR1 SGHNT, CDR2 YENEEA. CDR3 region: CASSLGGVDYNEQFF. CDR3 DNA: TGTGCCAGCAGCTTAGGGGGGGTAGACTACAATGAGCAGTTCTTC.

This rearrangement joins TRBV9 to TRBJ2-1, with 11 positions matching TRBD2. V was pared by 0 bases and J by 9 bases, with 8 bases of the junction left unmatched. This CDR3 has 16 amino acids. CDR1 is SGDLS and CDR2 is YYNGEE in the germline V gene. CDR3 region: CASSVALLAGVSEQFF. CDR3 DNA: TGTGCCAGCAGCGTAGCTTTACTAGCGGGAGTTAGTGAGCAGTTCTTC.

The chain combines TRBV19 with TRBJ2-2; TRBD1 aligns across 8 bases. The germline gives CDR1 LNHDA, CDR2 SQIVND (reference sequence). The CDR3 spans 14 residues. V trimming: 2 bases; J trimming: 7 bases; junction bases outside the gene matches: 3. The CDR3 sequence is CASSIQGAVGELFF. The CDR3 DNA reads as TGTGCCAGTAGTATACAGGGGGCGGTCGGGGAGCTGTTTTTT.

This sequence joins TRBV13 and TRBJ2-3, with 8 bases aligning to TRBD1. CDR1 is PRHDT and CDR2 is FYEKMQ in the germline V gene (reference sequence). The length of the CDR3 is 15 residues. V lost 2 bases and J lost 4; bases outside the gene matches: 5. This CDR3 is CASSLRQGIADTQYF. For the CDR3, the DNA is TGTGCCAGCAGCTTACGACAGGGGATCGCAGATACGCAGTATTTT.

For this clone: This specimen includes other DNA sequences encoding the same CDR3. The rearrangement links TRBV10-2 to TRBJ2-7; no clear D. The CDR3 is 11 residues long. Germline V gives CDR1 WSHSY, CDR2 SAAADI. V lost 0 bases and J 3 bases, leaving 0 bases between the germline ends. In DNA, the CDR3 is TGCGCCAGCAGTGAGTCCTACGAGCAGTACTTC. It translates to CASSESYEQYF.

The chain couples TRBV19 to TRBJ2-2, with no clear D. The ends were cut back, 8 bases at V and 2 bases at J, with 18 bases in the middle. Germline assignment: CDR1 LNHDA and CDR2 SQIVND (reference sequence). The CDR3 spans 16 residues. The CDR3 is CASGLSGEGNTGELFF. The CDR3 nucleotides read TGTGCCAGTGGTTTAAGTGGGGAAGGAAACACCGGGGAGCTGTTTTTT.

The gene calls are TRBV4-2 and TRBJ2-5; D is ambiguous. Trimming shortened V by 0 bases and J by 13 bases, and 12 bases separated the two germline ends. The CDR3 extends over 12 amino acids. The germline CDR1 and CDR2 sequences are LGHNA and YNFKEQ. The CDR3 coding sequence is TGTGCCAGCAGCCAAGATTCGTCAGCGCCGTACTTC. Protein product: CASSQDSSAPYF.

This clone showed up just once. The V gene is TRBV6-6, the J gene TRBJ1-1; D gene uncertain. CDR1 and CDR2 from the germline V gene are MNHNY and SVGAGI (reference sequence). V was shortened by 6 bases and J by 6 bases, with 11 bases between the two germline ends. The CDR3 length is 12 residues. The CDR3 region is CASRTVLSEAFF. As DNA, the CDR3 is TGTGCCAGCAGGACGGTGTTATCTGAAGCTTTCTTT.

This chain links TRBV4-3 with TRBJ1-6, with TRBD1 identical over 9 bases. Per the germline V gene, CDR1 is LGHNA and CDR2 is YSLEER. V was clipped by 4 bases and J by 6 bases; unmatched bases: 4. The CDR3 loop spans 15 amino acids. The DNA of the CDR3 is TGCGCCAGCAGCCCTGAGGGACAGGGTAATTCACCCCTCCACTTT. This sequence encodes CASSPEGQGNSPLHF.

This rearrangement joins TRBV6-5 to TRBJ2-7; D may be TRBD1 (6 bases). Trimming left V 0 bases short and J 3 bases short, with 12 bases between. Germline assignment: CDR1 MNHEY and CDR2 SVGAGI. This CDR3 is built from 15 residues. In DNA, the CDR3 is TGTGCCAGCAGTTACTCTCGCGCAGGGGTCTACGAGCAGTACTTC. This codes for CASSYSRAGVYEQYF.